This TCR beta chain was found in a study of control samples from healthy donors and cancer patients. From germline, CDR1 is SGHRS and CDR2 YFSETQ. Between the trimmed V and J ends, which lost 4 bases and 5 bases, there was a span of 10 bases. This CDR3 contains 13 residues. The data were produced by immunoSEQ multiplex PCR, yet TCRdb's version contains in-frame clones alone and is incomplete. The profile shows under 60,000 clones, around 94% of them singletons. J is TRBJ1-5 and V is TRBV5-1; D possibly corresponds to TRBD1 (5 bases). The sample was blood. The sequence came from a man aged 25-45 years in good health. CDR3 loop: CASSTGPDQPQHF. In DNA, the CDR3 is TGCGCCAGCAGCACGGGGCCCGATCAGCCCCAGCATTTT.